This T cell receptor beta chain originates from a study of blood T cells in healthy people across ages. The J segment lost 7 bases and the V segment lost 6 bases, leaving 9 bases of the junction unmatched. The germline V gene has CDR1 LGHNA and CDR2 YNFKEQ. The length of the CDR3 is 14 residues. A second PCR, run for roughly 7 to 12 cycles, used a sample-barcoded 5' primer plus a J-beta primer mix. TCRdb independently ran MiXCR on the 5' RACE reads; one entry per CDR3 protein. This table holds 1.5 million to 2 million distinct CDR3 sequences, about 39% found once. This clonotype was seen a handful of times.

The chain links TRBV4-2 to TRBJ1-2; 9 nucleotides match TRBD1. The sample was blood. The TCR sequence derives from a human donor in good health. The CDR3 DNA follows: TGTGCCAGCAGGGATGTACAGGGGGCGACTGGCTACACCTTC. Translating gives CASRDVQGATGYTF.